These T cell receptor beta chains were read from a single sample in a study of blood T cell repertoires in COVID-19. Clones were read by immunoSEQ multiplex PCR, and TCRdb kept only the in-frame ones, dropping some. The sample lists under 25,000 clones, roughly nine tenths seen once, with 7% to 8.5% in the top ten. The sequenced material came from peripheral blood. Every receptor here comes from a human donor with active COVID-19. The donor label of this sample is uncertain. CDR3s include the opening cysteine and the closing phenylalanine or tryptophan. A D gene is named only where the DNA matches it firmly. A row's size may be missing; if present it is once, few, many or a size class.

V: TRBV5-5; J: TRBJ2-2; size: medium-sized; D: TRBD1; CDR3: CASSWTGGGGELFF; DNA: TGTGCCAGCAGCTGGACAGGGGGTGGCGGGGAGCTGTTTTTT
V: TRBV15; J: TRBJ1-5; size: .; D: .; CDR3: CATSRVVRGWGNQPQHF; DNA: TGTGCCACCAGCAGAGTAGTTAGGGGGTGGGGCAATCAGCCCCAGCATTTT
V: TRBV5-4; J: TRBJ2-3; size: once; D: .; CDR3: CASSLGQGGPDTQYF; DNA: TGTGCCAGCAGCTTGGGGCAGGGGGGCCCAGATACGCAGTATTTT
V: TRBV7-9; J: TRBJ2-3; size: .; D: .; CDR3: CASSLWAGGTDTQYF; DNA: TGTGCCAGCAGCTTATGGGCAGGGGGCACAGATACGCAGTATTTT
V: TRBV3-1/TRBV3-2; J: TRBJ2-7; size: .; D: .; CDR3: CASSRVNYEQYF; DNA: TGTGCCAGCAGCCGAGTTAACTACGAGCAGTACTTC
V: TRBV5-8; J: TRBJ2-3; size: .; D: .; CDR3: CASSPPQTWTGTTDTQYF; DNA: TGTGCCAGCAGCCCCCCACAGACCTGGACTGGGACAACAGATACGCAGTATTTT
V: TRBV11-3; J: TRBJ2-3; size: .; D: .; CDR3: CASSQAANTDTQYF; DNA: TGTGCCAGCAGCCAAGCGGCGAACACAGATACGCAGTATTTT
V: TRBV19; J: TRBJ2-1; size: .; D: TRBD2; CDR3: CASNLAGDYNEQFF; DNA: TGTGCCAGTAACCTAGCGGGGGACTACAATGAGCAGTTCTTC
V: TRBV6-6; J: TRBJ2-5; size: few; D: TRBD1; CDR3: CAIRTGEETQYF; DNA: TGTGCCATTCGGACAGGGGAAGAGACCCAGTACTTC
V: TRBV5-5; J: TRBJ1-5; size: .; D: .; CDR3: CASSLTVDQPQHF; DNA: TGTGCCAGCAGCCTGACAGTAGATCAGCCCCAGCATTTT
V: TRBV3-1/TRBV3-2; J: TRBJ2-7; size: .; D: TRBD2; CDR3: CASSPTGLAGKYEQYF; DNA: TGTGCCAGCAGCCCCACAGGACTAGCGGGCAAATACGAGCAGTACTTC
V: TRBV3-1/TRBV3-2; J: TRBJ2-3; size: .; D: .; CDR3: CASSRQAGGGTDTQYF; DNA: TGTGCCAGCAGCCGGCAGGCCGGAGGGGGCACAGATACGCAGTATTTT
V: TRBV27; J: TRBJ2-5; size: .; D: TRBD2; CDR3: CASSQPRGGRARQTQYF; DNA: TGTGCCAGCAGTCAGCCGCGGGGGGGCAGGGCGAGGCAGACCCAGTACTTC
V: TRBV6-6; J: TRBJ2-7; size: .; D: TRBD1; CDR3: CASNQGGIGSYEQYF; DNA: TGTGCCAGCAACCAAGGGGGCATAGGCTCCTACGAGCAGTACTTC
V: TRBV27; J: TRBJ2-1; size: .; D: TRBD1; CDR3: CASSQSGTGLYNEQFF; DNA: TGTGCCAGCAGCCAATCCGGGACAGGGTTATACAATGAGCAGTTCTTC
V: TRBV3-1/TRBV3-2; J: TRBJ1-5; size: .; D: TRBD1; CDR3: CASSPGTGGLSNQPQHF; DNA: TGTGCCAGCAGCCCCGGGACAGGGGGCTTGAGCAATCAGCCCCAGCATTTT
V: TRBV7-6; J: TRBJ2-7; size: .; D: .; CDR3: CASSLAGRSSYEQYF; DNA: TGTGCCAGCAGCCTTGCGGGACGGAGCTCCTACGAGCAGTACTTC
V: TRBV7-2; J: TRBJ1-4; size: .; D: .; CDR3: CASSLMSGTNEKLFF; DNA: TGTGCCAGCAGCTTAATGTCAGGCACTAATGAAAAACTGTTTTTT
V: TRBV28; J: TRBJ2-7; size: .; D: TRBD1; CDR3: CASRPPGQGVPGRLYEQYF; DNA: TGTGCCAGCAGACCACCGGGACAGGGAGTTCCGGGGAGACTCTACGAGCAGTACTTC
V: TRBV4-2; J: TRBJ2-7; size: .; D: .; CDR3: CASSQARGSGMYEQYF; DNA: TGTGCCAGCAGCCAAGCTCGAGGGTCGGGGATGTACGAGCAGTACTTC
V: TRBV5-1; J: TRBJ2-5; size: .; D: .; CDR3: CASSRNSGQETQYF; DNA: TGCGCCAGCAGCCGTAACAGCGGCCAAGAGACCCAGTACTTC
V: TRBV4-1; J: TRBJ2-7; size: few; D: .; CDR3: CASEKGAYEQYF; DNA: TGCGCCAGCGAGAAGGGGGCCTACGAGCAGTACTTC
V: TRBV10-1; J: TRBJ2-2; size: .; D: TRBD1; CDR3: CASSRRDRGSAGELFF; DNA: TGCGCCAGCTCAAGAAGGGACAGGGGCAGCGCCGGGGAGCTGTTTTTT
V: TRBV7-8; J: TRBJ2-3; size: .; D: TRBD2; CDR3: CASRYSGSSTDTQYF; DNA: TGTGCCAGCAGATATAGCGGGTCGAGCACAGATACGCAGTATTTT
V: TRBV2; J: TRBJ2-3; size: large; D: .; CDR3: CASRTRGEDTQYF; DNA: TGTGCCAGCAGGACCAGGGGGGAGGATACGCAGTATTTT
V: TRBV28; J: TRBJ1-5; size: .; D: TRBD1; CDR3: CASRPGQGGAGPQHF; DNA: TGTGCCAGCAGACCGGGACAGGGGGGGGCGGGGCCCCAGCATTTT
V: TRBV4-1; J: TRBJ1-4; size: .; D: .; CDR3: CASSQDGQLVTNEKLFF; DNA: TGCGCCAGCAGCCAAGATGGGCAGTTGGTAACTAATGAAAAACTGTTTTTT
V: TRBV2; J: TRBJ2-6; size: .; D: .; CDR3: CASELGANVLTF; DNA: TGTGCCAGTGAGTTGGGGGCCAACGTCCTGACTTTC
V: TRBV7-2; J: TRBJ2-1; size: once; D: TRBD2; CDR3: CASSLSGTSPYNEQFF; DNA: TGTGCCAGCAGCTTGTCCGGGACTAGCCCCTACAATGAGCAGTTCTTC
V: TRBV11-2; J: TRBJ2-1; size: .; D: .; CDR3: CASSPYLRGEQFF; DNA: TGTGCCAGCAGCCCTTACCTGCGGGGTGAGCAGTTCTTC
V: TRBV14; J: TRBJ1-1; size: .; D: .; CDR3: CASSQVRGNTEAFF; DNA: TGTGCCAGCAGCCAAGTCAGGGGGAACACTGAAGCTTTCTTT